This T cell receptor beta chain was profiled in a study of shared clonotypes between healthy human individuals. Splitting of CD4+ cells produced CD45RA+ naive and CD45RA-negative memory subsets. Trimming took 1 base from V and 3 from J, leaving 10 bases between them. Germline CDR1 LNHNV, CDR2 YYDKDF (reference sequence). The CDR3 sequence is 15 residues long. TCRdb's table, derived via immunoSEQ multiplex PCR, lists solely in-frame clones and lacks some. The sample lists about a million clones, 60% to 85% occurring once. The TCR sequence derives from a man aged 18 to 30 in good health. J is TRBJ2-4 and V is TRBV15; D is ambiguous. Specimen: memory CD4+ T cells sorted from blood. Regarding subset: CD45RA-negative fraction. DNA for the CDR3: TGTGCCACCAGCAGAGTGGGGATCGGCAAAAACATTCAGTACTTC. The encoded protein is CATSRVGIGKNIQYF. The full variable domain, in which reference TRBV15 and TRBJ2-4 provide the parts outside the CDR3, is DAMVIQNPRYQVTQFGKPVTLSCSQTLNHNVMYWYQQKSSQAPKLLFHYYDKDFNNEADTPDNFQSRRPNTSFCFLDIRSPGLGDTAMYLCATSRVGIGKNIQYFGAGTRLSVL.